The 13 T cell receptor beta chains below come from one sample, sequenced in a study of shared clonotypes between healthy human individuals. Generated by immunoSEQ multiplex PCR, the TCRdb table keeps only in-frame clones and is missing some. The sample has 950,000 to 1,300,000 clones; around 74% are singletons. Sequenced input: memory CD4+ T cells sorted from blood. Subset described: CD45RA-negative fraction. The origin of the receptors is a man between 18 and 35 years old in good health.

The gene calls are TRBV19 and TRBJ2-6, with D possibly being TRBD2 (6 bases). V was shortened by 8 bases and J by 4 bases, with 15 bases between the two germline ends. This CDR3 region has 15 residues. Germline V CDR1 and CDR2: LNHDA, SQIVND (reference sequence). The CDR3 region has the DNA TGTGCCAGTGAGGACCAGGCGGGAGGGGCCAACGTCCTGACTTTC. Residues: CASEDQAGGANVLTF.

This clone has just one count. This chain uses TRBV15 with TRBJ1-3; D gene ambiguous. V was pared by 0 bases and J by 1 base, with 4 bases between. Germline V gene lookup returns CDR1 LNHNV and CDR2 YYDKDF (reference sequence). The CDR3 sequence is 14 residues long. In DNA, the CDR3 is TGTGCCACCAGCAGAGATTTGTCTGGAAACACCATATATTTT. Amino acids: CATSRDLSGNTIYF. The full variable domain, in which reference TRBV15 and TRBJ1-3 provide the parts outside the CDR3, is DAMVIQNPRYQVTQFGKPVTLSCSQTLNHNVMYWYQQKSSQAPKLLFHYYDKDFNNEADTPDNFQSRRPNTSFCFLDIRSPGLGDTAMYLCATSRDLSGNTIYFGEGSWLTVV.

The V and J genes are TRBV7-2 and TRBJ1-5; 8 nucleotides line up with TRBD1. This CDR3 is built from 14 residues. Germline CDR1 reads SGHTA; CDR2 reads FQGNSA. V was pared by 4 bases and J by 7 bases, with 6 bases of the junction left unmatched. In DNA, the CDR3 is TGTGCCAGCAGCTCCCAGGGGGCGATGCAGCCCCAGCATTTT. Protein product: CASSSQGAMQPQHF.

The chain employs TRBV10-2 and TRBJ1-2; 8 bases agree with TRBD1. Germline V gene sequence: CDR1 WSHSY, CDR2 SAAADI. Trimming took 2 bases from V and 7 from J; bases not matched to a gene: 3. This CDR3 is 13 amino acids long. In DNA, the CDR3 is TGCGCCAGCAGTGAGCCAGGGGGCGGTGGCTACACCTTC. It codes for CASSEPGGGGYTF.

This chain connects TRBV7-9 to TRBJ1-6; TRBD1 matches at 7 bases. Trimming took 3 bases from V and 7 from J; bases not matched to a gene: 3. This CDR3 region has 14 residues. CDR1 is SEHNR, CDR2 FQNEAQ, per germline (reference sequence). The CDR3 loop reads CASSLGTVNSPLHF. The CDR3 coding sequence is TGTGCCAGCAGCTTGGGGACAGTCAATTCACCCCTCCACTTT. The variable domain in full, with the rest retrieved from reference TRBV7-9 and TRBJ1-6, is DTGVSQNPRHKITKRGQNVTFRCDPISEHNRLYWYRQTLGQGPEFLTYFQNEAQLEKSRLLSDRFSAERPKGSFSTLEIQRTEQGDSAMYLCASSLGTVNSPLHFGNGTRLTVT.

This clone appeared once. The V gene is TRBV4-3, the J gene TRBJ1-2, with D unresolved. The CDR3 has 13 residues. CDR1 and CDR2 from the germline V gene are LGHNA and YSLEER. Trimming cost V 0 bases and J 3 bases, with 5 bases left between them. CDR3 amino acids: CASSQDTYYGYTF. The CDR3 region has the DNA TGCGCCAGCAGCCAAGATACTTACTATGGCTACACCTTC.

This clone appeared a few times. The CDR3 DNA is TGTGCCAGCAGCACACAGGGGGCCGGCACTGAAGCTTTCTTT. Protein product: CASSTQGAGTEAFF. J is TRBJ1-1 and V is TRBV7-8; 9 nucleotides align to TRBD1. J lost 4 bases, V lost 5 bases, and 5 bases had no gene match. The V gene's germline CDR1 is SGHVS and CDR2 FQNEAQ. This CDR3 spans 14 amino acids.

The rearrangement links TRBV5-6 to TRBJ1-2; D is undetermined. The CDR3 is made up of 12 amino acids. V lost 1 base and J 5 bases, leaving 6 bases between the germline ends. Germline-derived CDR1 and CDR2 are SGHDT and YYEEEE. As DNA, the CDR3 is TGTGCCAGCAGCTTGTCATGGTATGGCTACACCTTC. Its translation: CASSLSWYGYTF.

This clone has only a few counts. Other nucleotide sequences in the sample specify the same CDR3. The chain uses TRBV5-1 and TRBJ2-7, with a possible D match to TRBD1 (6 bases). This CDR3 contains 14 residues. In germline, CDR1 is SGHRS, CDR2 YFSETQ. V lost 4 bases to trimming and J lost 2 bases, with 13 bases between them. For the CDR3, the DNA is TGCGCCAGCAGCGGTTCGACAGGAACCTACGAGCAGTACTTC. This gives the protein CASSGSTGTYEQYF.

The table lists this clone with many counts. The rearrangement uses TRBV6-4 and TRBJ2-1; D is unresolved. CDR3 length: 17 amino acids. Germline CDR1 is MRHNA and CDR2 is SNTAGT. Trimming removed 4 bases at V and 2 bases at J, with 18 bases between. This CDR3 reads CASSGSSPPIPYNEQFF. DNA of the CDR3: TGTGCCAGCAGTGGGTCCTCGCCCCCTATTCCCTACAATGAGCAGTTCTTC.

Regarding this clone: A much larger clone sits a single nucleotide away, making a read error possible. V gene TRBV18 combines with J gene TRBJ1-2; no reliable D call. V was pared by 2 bases and J by 5 bases, with 6 bases between. The CDR3 extends over 12 amino acids. Germline assignment: CDR1 KGHSH and CDR2 LQKENI. The CDR3 DNA reads as TGTGCCAGCTCACCAGGAGGATATGGCTACACCTTC. Translating it yields CASSPGGYGYTF.

The V and J genes are TRBV4-1 and TRBJ2-7; 8 nucleotides align to TRBD2. The CDR3 totals 14 residues. Germline V gene lookup returns CDR1 MGHRA and CDR2 YSYEKL. The V segment lost 3 bases and the J segment 3 bases; nucleotides outside the gene matches: 4. The CDR3 DNA sequence: TGCGCCAGCAGCCAGGTAACTAGCGGCTACGAGCAGTACTTC. As protein: CASSQVTSGYEQYF.

The chain joins TRBV19 to TRBJ1-3; 12 positions match TRBD1. CDR1 LNHDA and CDR2 SQIVND come from the germline V gene (reference sequence). The junction had 2 bases not matched to a gene; V was cut back by 6 bases and J by 2 bases. The CDR3 consists of 15 residues. The CDR3: CASRRDRGPGNTIYF. CDR3 in DNA: TGTGCCAGTAGGAGGGACAGGGGGCCTGGAAACACCATATATTTT.